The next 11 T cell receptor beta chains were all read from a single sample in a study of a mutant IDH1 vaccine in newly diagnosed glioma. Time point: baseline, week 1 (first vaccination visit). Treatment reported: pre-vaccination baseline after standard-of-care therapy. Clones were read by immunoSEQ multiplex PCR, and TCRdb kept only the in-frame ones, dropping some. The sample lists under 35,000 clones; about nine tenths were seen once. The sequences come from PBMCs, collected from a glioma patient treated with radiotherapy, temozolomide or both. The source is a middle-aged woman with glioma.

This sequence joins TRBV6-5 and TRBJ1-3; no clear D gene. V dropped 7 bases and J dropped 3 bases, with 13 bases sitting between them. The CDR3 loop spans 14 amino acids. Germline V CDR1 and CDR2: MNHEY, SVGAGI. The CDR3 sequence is CASTRGIFGNTIYF. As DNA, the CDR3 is TGTGCCAGCACAAGAGGGATTTTTGGAAACACCATATATTTT.

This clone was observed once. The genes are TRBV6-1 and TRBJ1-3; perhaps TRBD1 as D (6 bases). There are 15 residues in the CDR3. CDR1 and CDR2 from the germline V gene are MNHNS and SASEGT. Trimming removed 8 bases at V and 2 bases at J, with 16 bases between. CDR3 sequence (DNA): TGTGCCAGCGCCCCAGGGGTGGCTACTGGAAACACCATATATTTT. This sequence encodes CASAPGVATGNTIYF.

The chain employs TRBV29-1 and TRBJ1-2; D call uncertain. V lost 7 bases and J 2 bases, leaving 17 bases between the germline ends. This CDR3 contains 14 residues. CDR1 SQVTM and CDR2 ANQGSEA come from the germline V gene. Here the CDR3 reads CSAETDRLNYGYTF. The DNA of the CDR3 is TGCAGCGCCGAAACGGACCGCCTAAACTATGGCTACACCTTC.

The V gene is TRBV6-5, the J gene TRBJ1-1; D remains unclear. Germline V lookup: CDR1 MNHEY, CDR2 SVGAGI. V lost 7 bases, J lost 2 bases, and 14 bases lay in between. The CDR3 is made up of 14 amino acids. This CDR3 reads CASTEGSGNTEAFF. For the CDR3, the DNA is TGTGCCAGCACCGAAGGGTCGGGTAACACTGAAGCTTTCTTT.

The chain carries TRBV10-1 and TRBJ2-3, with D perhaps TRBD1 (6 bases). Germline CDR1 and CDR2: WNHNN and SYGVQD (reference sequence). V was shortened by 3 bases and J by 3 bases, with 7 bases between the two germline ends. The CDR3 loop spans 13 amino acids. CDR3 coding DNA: TGCGCCAGCAGTGACAGGGGAACAGATACGCAGTATTTT. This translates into CASSDRGTDTQYF.

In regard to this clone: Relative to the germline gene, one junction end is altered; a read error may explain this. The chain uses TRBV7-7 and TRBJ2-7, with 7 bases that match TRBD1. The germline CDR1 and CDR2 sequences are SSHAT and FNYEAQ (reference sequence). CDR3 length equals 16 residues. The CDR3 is CASSLEVRDSYYEQYF. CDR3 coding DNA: TGTGCTAGCAGCTTAGAGGTCCGGGACAGCTACTACGAGCAGTACTTC.

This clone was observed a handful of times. The CDR3 DNA reads as TGTGCCAGCAGCTTGCTTGGGACTCAGACCGAGCAGTACTTC. Its protein product is CASSLLGTQTEQYF. The chain uses TRBV5-5 and TRBJ2-7; perhaps TRBD2 as D (6 bases). Germline CDR1 is SGHKS and CDR2 is YYEKEE (reference sequence). The CDR3 covers 14 residues. Between the trimmed V and J ends, which lost 1 base and 6 bases, there was a span of 14 bases.

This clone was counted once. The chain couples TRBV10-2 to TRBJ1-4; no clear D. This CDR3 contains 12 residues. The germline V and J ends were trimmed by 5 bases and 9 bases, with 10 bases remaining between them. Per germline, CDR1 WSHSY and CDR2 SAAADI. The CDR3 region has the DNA TGCGCCAGCAGTCCCGTGGGAAAAAAACTGTTTTTT. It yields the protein CASSPVGKKLFF.

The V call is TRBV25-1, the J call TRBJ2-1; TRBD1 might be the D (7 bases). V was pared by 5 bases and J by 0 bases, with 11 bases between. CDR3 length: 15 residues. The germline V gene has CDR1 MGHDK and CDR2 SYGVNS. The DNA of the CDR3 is TGTGCCAGCAGTAACAGGGGAGGCTCCTACAATGAGCAGTTCTTC. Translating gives CASSNRGGSYNEQFF.

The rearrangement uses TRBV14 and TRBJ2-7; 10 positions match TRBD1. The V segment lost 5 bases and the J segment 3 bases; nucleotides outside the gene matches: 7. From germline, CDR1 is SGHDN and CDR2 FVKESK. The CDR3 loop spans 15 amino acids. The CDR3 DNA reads TGTGCCAGCAGCTTTGGGACAGGGGACCTCTACGAGCAGTACTTC. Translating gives CASSFGTGDLYEQYF.

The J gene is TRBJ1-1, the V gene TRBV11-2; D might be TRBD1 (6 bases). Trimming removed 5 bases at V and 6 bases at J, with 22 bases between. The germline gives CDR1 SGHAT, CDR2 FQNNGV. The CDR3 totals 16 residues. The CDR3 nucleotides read TGTGCCAGCAGCAGACAGTTTAGGGGGGGAGGTGCTGAAGCTTTCTTT. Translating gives CASSRQFRGGGAEAFF.